The 11 T cell receptor beta chains reported below all come from one sample, sequenced in a study of cytomegalovirus exposure and HLA in healthy donors. TCRdb keeps only in-frame clones here, not all; method: immunoSEQ multiplex PCR. This table has about 110,000 clones, almost 96% appearing once. The material sequenced was PBMCs. Receptor source: a woman between 18 and 29 years old in good health and CMV-seronegative.

This rearrangement joins TRBV4-2 to TRBJ1-2; D gene unclear. Germline assignment: CDR1 LGHNA and CDR2 YNFKEQ. The CDR3 spans 13 residues. Between the trimmed V and J ends, which lost 4 bases and 8 bases, there was a span of 14 bases. CDR3 region: CASSLYRWRGYTF. The DNA of the CDR3 is TGTGCCAGCAGCCTATATAGGTGGAGGGGCTACACCTTC.

This chain links TRBV7-9 with TRBJ2-7; possible D gene TRBD2, 6 bases. The CDR3 spans 14 residues. Germline CDR1 SEHNR, CDR2 FQNEAQ (reference sequence). Trimming removed 5 bases at V and 2 bases at J, with 13 bases between. Here the CDR3 reads CASSPGTHAYEQYF. CDR3 DNA: TGTGCCAGCAGCCCGGGGACTCATGCCTACGAGCAGTACTTC.

This chain connects TRBV2 to TRBJ2-3; a weak D match, TRBD2 (7 bases). This CDR3 contains 15 residues. Germline V gene sequence: CDR1 SNHLY, CDR2 FYNNEI. Trimming took off 1 base at V and 2 bases at J, with 10 bases between the two ends. CDR3 region: CASSEVGGATDTQYF. DNA for the CDR3: TGTGCCAGCAGTGAAGTAGGGGGGGCCACAGATACGCAGTATTTT.

The J gene is TRBJ1-4, the V gene TRBV5-6, with a possible D match to TRBD1 (5 bases). The germline gives CDR1 SGHDT, CDR2 YYEEEE. The V end was cut by 1 base, the J end by 7 bases, with 11 bases between. There are 14 residues in the CDR3. The CDR3 DNA sequence: TGTGCCAGCAGCTTGCAAGGGGCCGCTGAAAAACTGTTTTTT. Residues: CASSLQGAAEKLFF. Complete variable domain (other parts from reference TRBV5-6 and TRBJ1-4): DAGVTQSPTHLIKTRGQQVTLRCSPKSGHDTVSWYQQALGQGPQFIFQYYEEEERQRGNFPDRFSGHQFPNYSSELNVNALLLGDSALYLCASSLQGAAEKLFFGSGTQLSVL.

The chain is built from TRBV5-1 and TRBJ2-1; D remains ambiguous. The V and J ends lost 0 bases and 3 bases respectively, with 10 bases between them. The CDR3 runs to 15 residues. The germline V gene has CDR1 SGHRS and CDR2 YFSETQ. The CDR3 DNA is TGCGCCAGCAGCTTGGGGAGTAACGGCTACAATGAGCAGTTCTTC. It is translated as CASSLGSNGYNEQFF. The full variable domain, with the rest looked up from reference TRBV5-1 and TRBJ2-1, is KAGVTQTPRYLIKTRGQQVTLSCSPISGHRSVSWYQQTPGQGLQFLFEYFSETQRNKGNFPGRFSGRQFSNSRSEMNVSTLELGDSALYLCASSLGSNGYNEQFFGPGTRLTVL.

The chain couples TRBV6-5 to TRBJ1-6; 8 nucleotides match TRBD1. In germline, CDR1 is MNHEY, CDR2 SVGAGI. The CDR3 sequence is 15 residues long. After removal of 6 bases from V and 7 bases from J, the junction contained 8 bases not matched to a gene. In DNA form, the CDR3 reads TGTGCCAGCAGGGGACAGGCCGCGAGGAATTCACCCCTCCACTTT. Translation: CASRGQAARNSPLHF.

The CDR3 loop is CASSLWGRPYEQYF. The CDR3 coding sequence is TGTGCCAGCAGTTTATGGGGGCGGCCCTACGAGCAGTACTTC. The rearrangement uses TRBV27 and TRBJ2-7; possible D gene TRBD1, 6 bases. CDR1 is MNHEY, CDR2 SMNVEV, per germline (reference sequence). The CDR3 has 14 residues. The ends were cut back, 1 base at V and 2 bases at J, with 9 bases in the middle.

For this clone: Other DNA sequences of this sample code for an identical CDR3. The chain recombines TRBV5-1 with TRBJ2-1; 8 nucleotides align to TRBD2. Germline V gene lookup returns CDR1 SGHRS and CDR2 YFSETQ. CDR3 size: 14 residues. V was clipped by 4 bases and J by 2 bases; unmatched bases: 2. Here the CDR3 DNA reads TGCGCCAGCAGCGGTAGCGGGGCCTACAATGAGCAGTTCTTC. Residues: CASSGSGAYNEQFF.

A single count supports this clone. This chain connects TRBV6-4 to TRBJ1-6; 8 bases fit TRBD1. Per germline, CDR1 MRHNA and CDR2 SNTAGT. Trimming cost V 8 bases and J 2 bases; bases outside gene matches: 2. The CDR3 loop spans 14 amino acids. In DNA form, the CDR3 reads TGTGCCAGCCGGGACAGGCCCTATAATTCACCCCTCCACTTT. Amino acid sequence: CASRDRPYNSPLHF.

J is TRBJ1-2 and V is TRBV5-4; D ambiguous. The CDR3 is made up of 14 amino acids. Germline V gives CDR1 SGHNT, CDR2 YYREEE (reference sequence). The V gene lost 2 bases and the J gene lost 14 bases, with 22 bases spanning the gap. The CDR3 DNA sequence: TGTGCCAGCAGCTTAGGTAGCATTGTATGGATGGAAACCTTC. Amino acid sequence: CASSLGSIVWMETF.

The V call is TRBV5-1, the J call TRBJ2-2, with unresolved D. The germline V gene has CDR1 SGHRS and CDR2 YFSETQ. This CDR3 spans 11 amino acids. V lost 5 bases to trimming and J lost 5 bases, with 4 bases between them. DNA for the CDR3: TGCGCCAGCAGGGCAACCGGGGAGCTGTTTTTT. Translating gives CASRATGELFF.